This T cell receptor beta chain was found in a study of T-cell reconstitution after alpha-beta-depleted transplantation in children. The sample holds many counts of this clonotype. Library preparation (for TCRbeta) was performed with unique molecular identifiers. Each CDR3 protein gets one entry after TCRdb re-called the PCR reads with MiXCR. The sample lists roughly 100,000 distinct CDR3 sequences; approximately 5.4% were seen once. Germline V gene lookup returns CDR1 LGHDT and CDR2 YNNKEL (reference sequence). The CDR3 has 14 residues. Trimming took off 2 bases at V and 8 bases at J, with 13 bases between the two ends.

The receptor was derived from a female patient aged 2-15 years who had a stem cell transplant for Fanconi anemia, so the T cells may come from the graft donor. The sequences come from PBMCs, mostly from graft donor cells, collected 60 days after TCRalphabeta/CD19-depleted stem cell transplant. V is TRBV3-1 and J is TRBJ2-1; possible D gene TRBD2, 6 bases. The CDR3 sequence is CASSQRLVTDEQFF. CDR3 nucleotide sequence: TGTGCCAGCAGCCAAAGACTAGTGACGGATGAGCAGTTCTTC.